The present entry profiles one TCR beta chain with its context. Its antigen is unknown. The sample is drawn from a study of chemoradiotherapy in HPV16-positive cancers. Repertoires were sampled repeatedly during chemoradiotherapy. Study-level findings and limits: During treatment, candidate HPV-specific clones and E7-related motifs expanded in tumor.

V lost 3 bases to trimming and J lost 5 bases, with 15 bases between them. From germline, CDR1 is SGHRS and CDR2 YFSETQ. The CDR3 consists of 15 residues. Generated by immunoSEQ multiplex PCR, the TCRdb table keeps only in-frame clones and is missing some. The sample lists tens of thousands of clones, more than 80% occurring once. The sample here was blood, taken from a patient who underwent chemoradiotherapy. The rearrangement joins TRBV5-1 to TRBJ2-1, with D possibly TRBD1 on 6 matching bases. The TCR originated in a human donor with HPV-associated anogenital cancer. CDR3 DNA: TGCGCCAGCAGCTCGGGGCCCACAGGGAACAATGAGCAGTTCTTC. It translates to CASSSGPTGNNEQFF.